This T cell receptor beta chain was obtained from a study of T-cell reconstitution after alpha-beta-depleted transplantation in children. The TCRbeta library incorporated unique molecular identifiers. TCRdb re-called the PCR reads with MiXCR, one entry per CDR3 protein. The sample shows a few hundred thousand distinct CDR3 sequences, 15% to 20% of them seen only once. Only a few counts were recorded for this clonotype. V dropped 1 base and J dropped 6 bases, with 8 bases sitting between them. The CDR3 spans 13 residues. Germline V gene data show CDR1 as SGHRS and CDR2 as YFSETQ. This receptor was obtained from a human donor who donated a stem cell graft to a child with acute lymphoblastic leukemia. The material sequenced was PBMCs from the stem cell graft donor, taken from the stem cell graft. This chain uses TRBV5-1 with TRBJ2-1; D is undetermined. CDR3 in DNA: TGCGCCAGCAGCTTGCCTCAGCGCAATGAGCAGTTCTTC. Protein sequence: CASSLPQRNEQFF. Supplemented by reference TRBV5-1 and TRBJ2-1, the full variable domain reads KAGVTQTPRYLIKTRGQQVTLSCSPISGHRSVSWYQQTPGQGLQFLFEYFSETQRNKGNFPGRFSGRQFSNSRSEMNVSTLELGDSALYLCASSLPQRNEQFFGPGTRLTVL.